Presented here are 18 T cell receptor beta chains from one specimen sequenced in a study of cytomegalovirus exposure and HLA in healthy donors. Libraries were prepared by immunoSEQ multiplex PCR; TCRdb keeps only in-frame clonotypes and omits some of them. The table lists more than 65,000 clones, approximately 96% of them singletons. Source material: PBMCs. The receptors here all came from a woman in her late teens or twenties in good health and CMV-seronegative.

The chain recombines TRBV2 with TRBJ1-1; no clear D. Germline-derived CDR1 and CDR2 are SNHLY and FYNNEI. V was trimmed by 6 bases and J by 1 base, leaving 9 bases between them. The CDR3 runs 13 residues. CDR3 in amino acids: CASSYHTNTEAFF. In DNA, the CDR3 is TGTGCCAGCAGCTATCATACGAACACTGAAGCTTTCTTT.

The rearrangement joins TRBV4-2 to TRBJ2-1, with 7 bases fitting TRBD1. CDR1 LGHNA and CDR2 YNFKEQ come from the germline V gene. The CDR3 extends over 14 amino acids. Germline trimming cut 2 bases from V and 5 bases from J; bases unmatched to any gene: 3. The CDR3 DNA reads TGTGCCAGCAGCCAACCGCAGGGGGACAATGAGCAGTTCTTC. It translates to CASSQPQGDNEQFF.

The J gene is TRBJ2-5, the V gene TRBV7-9, with 10 bases fitting TRBD2. Germline CDR1 reads SEHNR; CDR2 reads FQNEAQ (reference sequence). The length of the CDR3 is 14 residues. V lost 11 bases and J lost 5; bases outside the gene matches: 11. The CDR3 DNA follows: TGTGCCGGCACGAGCGGGAGGGCAAAGGAGACCCAGTACTTC. This translates into CAGTSGRAKETQYF.

V gene TRBV18 combines with J gene TRBJ2-2, with 8 bases identical to TRBD2. Germline V CDR1 and CDR2: KGHSH, LQKENI. Trimming cost V 4 bases and J 3 bases; bases outside gene matches: 10. The CDR3 loop spans 17 amino acids. CDR3 in amino acids: CASSQFLAGTDTGELFF. CDR3 coding DNA: TGTGCCAGCTCACAATTCCTAGCGGGCACCGACACCGGGGAGCTGTTTTTT.

This sequence joins TRBV18 and TRBJ2-1, with TRBD2 matching 9 bases. After removal of 6 bases from V and 7 bases from J, the junction contained 4 bases not matched to a gene. The CDR3 has 13 amino acids. Germline V gene data show CDR1 as KGHSH and CDR2 as LQKENI. Here the CDR3 DNA reads TGTGCCAGCTCCCCTAGCGGGATGAATGAGCAGTTCTTC. Translated, it gives CASSPSGMNEQFF.

The chain joins TRBV15 to TRBJ1-5, with TRBD1 matching over 7 bases. The CDR3 covers 16 residues. The germline gives CDR1 LNHNV, CDR2 YYDKDF (reference sequence). Trimming cost V 1 base and J 4 bases; bases outside gene matches: 7. The CDR3 nucleotides read TGTGCCACCAGCAGAGTTACGACAGGGTGGAATCAGCCCCAGCATTTT. This sequence encodes CATSRVTTGWNQPQHF.

This clone was found once. This chain uses TRBV5-1 with TRBJ2-7, with D possibly matching TRBD2 (6 bases). The CDR3 has 14 amino acids. Trimming took 4 bases from V and 1 from J, leaving 12 bases between them. The germline gives CDR1 SGHRS, CDR2 YFSETQ. CDR3 nucleotides: TGCGCCAGCAGCAAGGATGGGGGGTCCTACGAGCAGTACTTC. Translating it yields CASSKDGGSYEQYF. Complete variable domain (other parts from reference TRBV5-1 and TRBJ2-7): KAGVTQTPRYLIKTRGQQVTLSCSPISGHRSVSWYQQTPGQGLQFLFEYFSETQRNKGNFPGRFSGRQFSNSRSEMNVSTLELGDSALYLCASSKDGGSYEQYFGPGTRLTVT.

This clone appeared once. V and J are TRBV7-2 and TRBJ2-7; TRBD2 aligns across 7 bases. Trimming removed 2 bases from V and 2 bases from J; junction bases left unmatched: 3. The V gene's germline CDR1 is SGHTA and CDR2 FQGNSA. This CDR3 has 14 residues. Here the CDR3 DNA reads TGTGCCAGCAGCTTAATCCGGGGGGCCTACGAGCAGTACTTC. It is translated as CASSLIRGAYEQYF.

This chain connects TRBV30 to TRBJ2-7; TRBD2 matches at 7 bases. The germline gives CDR1 GTSNPN, CDR2 SVGIG (reference sequence). V shed 2 bases and J 12 bases; nucleotides not matched to a gene: 7. The CDR3 spans 11 residues. CDR3 in DNA: TGTGCCTGGAGTCCGGGGGGATCGGGGTACTTC. Its protein is CAWSPGGSGYF.

The CDR3 is CASSPPQTGILNTEAFF. The CDR3 coding sequence is TGTGCCAGCTCACCACCCCAGACAGGGATACTGAACACTGAAGCTTTCTTT. The chain recombines TRBV18 with TRBJ1-1; TRBD1 matches 7 bases. From germline, CDR1 is KGHSH and CDR2 LQKENI. The junction had 7 bases not matched to a gene; V was cut back by 0 bases and J by 0 bases. The CDR3 consists of 17 residues.

Details on this clone: A read error may produce the germline difference seen at one junction end. This chain uses TRBV6-1 with TRBJ1-3, with D maybe TRBD1 (6 bases). Germline values: CDR1 MNHNS, CDR2 SASEGT. This CDR3 has 14 residues. The CDR3 sequence is CASREGTPGNTIYF. The CDR3 DNA follows: TGTGCCAGCAGGGAAGGGACACCTGGAAACACCATATATTTT.

The chain combines TRBV7-2 with TRBJ2-1; D remains ambiguous. This CDR3 is built from 13 residues. Deletions cut 4 bases from V and 7 bases from J, with 11 bases between. Germline V CDR1 and CDR2: SGHTA, FQGNSA. The CDR3 loop reads CASSSMGVNEQFF. In DNA, the CDR3 is TGTGCCAGCAGCTCGATGGGCGTGAATGAGCAGTTCTTC. Full variable domain (rest looked up from reference TRBV7-2 and TRBJ2-1): GAGVSQSPSNKVTEKGKDVELRCDPISGHTALYWYRQSLGQGLEFLIYFQGNSAPDKSGLPSDRFSAERTGGSVSTLTIQRTQQEDSAVYLCASSSMGVNEQFFGPGTRLTVL.

The DNA of the CDR3 is TGCGCCAGCAGCCAAGTGGCGGGAGTGTACAATGAGCAGTTCTTC. Protein product: CASSQVAGVYNEQFF. The chain recombines TRBV4-1 with TRBJ2-1; 7 nucleotides match TRBD2. Germline loops: CDR1 MGHRA, CDR2 YSYEKL. The CDR3 runs to 15 residues. With V trimmed by 1 base and J by 4 bases, 4 bases remained unmatched.

The genes are TRBV18 and TRBJ2-3, with D tentatively TRBD2 (6 bases). The CDR3 length is 17 residues. Trimming cost V 5 bases and J 2 bases, with 20 bases left between them. CDR1 is KGHSH and CDR2 is LQKENI in the germline V gene. The CDR3 DNA follows: TGTGCCAGCTCAACTTCGGTGAGGGAGGTCGTCACAGATACGCAGTATTTT. It specifies CASSTSVREVVTDTQYF.

The chain recombines TRBV9 with TRBJ2-5; D remains unclear. Germline loops: CDR1 SGDLS, CDR2 YYNGEE. This CDR3 spans 15 amino acids. Trimming removed 2 bases from V and 4 bases from J, with 15 bases in between. CDR3 in DNA: TGTGCCAGCAGCGTTTTGGGCCATCACTTAGAGACCCAGTACTTC. This gives the protein CASSVLGHHLETQYF. Using reference TRBV9 and TRBJ2-5 for the parts outside the CDR3, the full variable domain is DSGVTQTPKHLITATGQRVTLRCSPRSGDLSVYWYQQSLDQGLQFLIQYYNGEERAKGNILERFSAQQFPDLHSELNLSSLELGDSALYFCASSVLGHHLETQYFGPGTRLLVL.

This chain uses TRBV2 with TRBJ2-2; D perhaps matches TRBD1 (6 bases). Germline V lookup: CDR1 SNHLY, CDR2 FYNNEI. Trimming cost V 7 bases and J 4 bases, with 13 bases left between them. The CDR3 has 14 amino acids. The CDR3 region is CASTVQGATGELFF. CDR3 DNA: TGTGCCAGCACGGTACAGGGAGCCACCGGGGAGCTGTTTTTT.

The chain recombines TRBV5-1 with TRBJ2-5; 7 nucleotides match TRBD1. This CDR3 has 15 amino acids. V lost 4 bases to trimming and J lost 11 bases; unmatched junction nucleotides: 17. Germline V CDR1 and CDR2: SGHRS, YFSETQ. The CDR3, as DNA: TGCGCCAGCAGCGAGGGACAGACACATTTTTCCCAGCAGTACTTC. It yields the protein CASSEGQTHFSQQYF.

This clone was found once. The rearrangement joins TRBV28 to TRBJ2-1, with a possible D match to TRBD1 (5 bases). CDR3 length: 12 residues. The germline CDR1 and CDR2 sequences are MDHEN and SYDVKM. The germline V and J ends were trimmed by 6 bases and 5 bases, with 8 bases remaining between them. Here the CDR3 DNA reads TGTGCCAGCAGCAGGGTCCACAATGAGCAGTTCTTC. It codes for CASSRVHNEQFF.